The 23 T cell receptor beta chains below come from one sample, sequenced in a study of T cell responses to AZD1222 COVID-19 vaccine (dated by TCRdb to about 2021). In the paper's terms, the time point label means: about 28 days (+/-7) after the second vaccine dose. The library was prepared using the immunoSEQ multiplex PCR assay. TCRdb retrieved this table from immuneACCESS and kept in-frame rearrangements only. Not all clones are present; in checked studies, unresolved V genes account for under half, and no reason is known for the remainder. This sample comprises around 160,000 clones, roughly nine tenths of them detected only once. The top ten constitute under 4% of the sample. Sequencing was performed on peripheral blood, taken 28 days after the second AZD1222 dose. These receptors all come from an adult who received the AZD1222 COVID-19 vaccine.

The chain employs TRBV24-1 and TRBJ1-2; D not certain. The CDR3 is 14 residues long. CDR1 KGHDR and CDR2 SFDVKD come from the germline V gene. Trimming shortened V by 7 bases and J by 5 bases, and 16 bases separated the two germline ends. The CDR3 DNA reads as TGTGCCACCAGCACCCAAAGGACGGAGTATGGCTACACCTTC. This sequence encodes CATSTQRTEYGYTF.

The gene calls are TRBV29-1 and TRBJ1-1; 7 nucleotides match TRBD1. The CDR3 contains 14 residues. Germline CDR1 reads SQVTM; CDR2 reads ANQGSEA. The junction had 9 bases not matched to a gene; V was cut back by 7 bases and J by 1 base. CDR3 sequence reads: CSGNRGLSNTEAFF. The CDR3 DNA sequence: TGCAGCGGAAACAGGGGTCTCTCGAACACTGAAGCTTTCTTT.

This CDR3 is CASSDSGQGTYEQYF. The CDR3 bases are TGTGCCAGTAGTGACTCGGGACAGGGGACCTACGAGCAGTACTTC. This chain connects TRBV19 to TRBJ2-7; 10 bases line up with TRBD1. V shed 5 bases and J 2 bases; nucleotides not matched to a gene: 6. Germline loops: CDR1 LNHDA, CDR2 SQIVND (reference sequence). There are 15 residues in the CDR3.

The J gene is TRBJ2-1, the V gene TRBV10-3; 9 nucleotides agree with TRBD2. The CDR3 covers 15 residues. Trimming at V came to 6 bases and at J to 2 bases, leaving 5 bases not matched to a gene. The germline CDR1 and CDR2 sequences are ENHRY and SYGVKD. The chain's CDR3 is CAIRSGGYTYNEQFF. Here the CDR3 DNA reads TGTGCCATCAGGAGCGGGGGGTATACCTACAATGAGCAGTTCTTC.

The chain couples TRBV5-1 to TRBJ2-1; no clear D gene. Between the trimmed V and J ends, which lost 3 bases and 1 base, there was a span of 8 bases. This CDR3 contains 14 residues. The germline gives CDR1 SGHRS, CDR2 YFSETQ. The CDR3 loop reads CASSSDISYNEQFF. The CDR3 DNA follows: TGCGCCAGCAGCTCGGATATTTCCTACAATGAGCAGTTCTTC.

The chain uses TRBV6-5 and TRBJ1-4, with D unclear. Trimming left V 0 bases short and J 7 bases short, with 9 bases between. Germline V CDR1 and CDR2: MNHEY, SVGAGI. There are 14 residues in the CDR3. The CDR3 DNA follows: TGTGCCAGCAGTTACTCGATTCGGGGTGAAAAACTGTTTTTT. Encoded protein: CASSYSIRGEKLFF.

As for this clone: This specimen includes other DNA sequences encoding the same CDR3. This rearrangement joins TRBV18 to TRBJ1-5; D unclear. Deletions cut 3 bases from V and 4 bases from J, with 10 bases between. This CDR3 spans 14 amino acids. The germline gives CDR1 KGHSH, CDR2 LQKENI. In nucleotides, the CDR3 is TGTGCCAGCTCACCCGGGGTCGGGAATCAGCCCCAGCATTTT. Protein: CASSPGVGNQPQHF.

The chain uses TRBV11-2 and TRBJ2-5; TRBD1 or TRBD2 may be the D gene (6 bases each). Germline CDR1 and CDR2: SGHAT and FQNNGV. The CDR3 sequence is 14 residues long. Trimming cost V 2 bases and J 13 bases, with 20 bases left between them. The CDR3 coding sequence is TGTGCCAGCAGCTTAATCCCGGGGGCGACTGCCCCGTACTTC. It encodes CASSLIPGATAPYF.

In this sample, this clone turned up a few times. A read error may account for a junction end that differs from germline. This rearrangement joins TRBV19 to TRBJ2-1; TRBD2 matches 11 bases. The CDR3 loop spans 13 amino acids. Germline CDR1 and CDR2: LNHDA and SQIVND (reference sequence). CDR3 in DNA: TGTGCCAGTAGTATGGTAGCGGGAGGGCCCCCACTCTTC. This encodes CASSMVAGGPPLF.

J is TRBJ2-3 and V is TRBV3-1 (or the pseudogene TRBV3-2), with D possibly matching TRBD2 (6 bases). This CDR3 contains 15 residues. Trimming left V 6 bases short and J 1 base short, with 14 bases between. The germline CDR1 and CDR2 sequences are LGHDT and YNNKEL (reference sequence). For the CDR3, the DNA is TGTGCCAGCAGTAATCCGGGGGAGCGCACAGATACGCAGTATTTT. Translated: CASSNPGERTDTQYF.

This chain links TRBV30 with TRBJ1-2; perhaps TRBD1 as D (5 bases). V lost 3 bases to trimming and J lost 8 bases, with 13 bases between them. The CDR3 runs 12 residues. The germline gives CDR1 GTSNPN, CDR2 SVGIG (reference sequence). CDR3 loop: CAWRNGAGGYTF. The CDR3 bases are TGTGCCTGGAGAAACGGGGCGGGGGGCTACACCTTC.

Regarding this clone: The junction departs from the called germline gene at one end, perhaps through a read error. CDR3 in amino acids: CASSSGLAGGPRLRETQYF. For the CDR3, the DNA is TGTGCTAGCAGCTCCGGACTAGCGGGAGGGCCTCGCCTGAGAGAGACCCAGTACTTC. The rearrangement joins TRBV7-7 to TRBJ2-5; the match to TRBD2 covers 15 bases. Per germline, CDR1 SSHAT and CDR2 FNYEAQ (reference sequence). The CDR3 runs to 19 residues.

To note about this clone: The sample carries other DNA sequences with the same CDR3. This chain connects TRBV5-1 to TRBJ1-2; D is ambiguous. This CDR3 spans 12 amino acids. Trimming left V 2 bases short and J 8 bases short, with 10 bases between. Germline V gene lookup returns CDR1 SGHRS and CDR2 YFSETQ. The CDR3: CASSLEGGGYTF. Written as DNA, the CDR3 is TGCGCCAGCAGCTTAGAAGGTGGCGGCTACACCTTC.

This clone was observed at least ten times. The V and J genes are TRBV27 and TRBJ2-7; 9 positions match TRBD1. J lost 4 bases, V lost 5 bases, and 6 bases had no gene match. Germline values: CDR1 MNHEY, CDR2 SMNVEV (reference sequence). The CDR3 totals 14 residues. The DNA for the CDR3 is TGTGCCAGCAGTCCTTGGACAGGGGCTTACGAGCAGTACTTC. It translates to CASSPWTGAYEQYF.

The rearrangement uses TRBV7-9 and TRBJ2-1, with 9 bases matching TRBD1. The V and J ends lost 6 bases and 6 bases, in that order; junction bases with no gene match: 6. CDR3 size: 14 residues. Germline CDR1 reads SEHNR; CDR2 reads FQNEAQ (reference sequence). CDR3 amino acids: CASRQGQGVNEQFF. In DNA, the CDR3 is TGTGCCAGCAGACAGGGACAGGGTGTCAATGAGCAGTTCTTC.

For the CDR3, the DNA is TGTGCCAGCTCACCGACTAGGCAGCTAAAGAACACTGAAGCTTTCTTT. Amino acid sequence: CASSPTRQLKNTEAFF. The chain uses TRBV18 and TRBJ1-1; D gene ambiguous. The CDR3 spans 16 residues. V dropped 3 bases and J dropped 1 base, with 15 bases sitting between them. Germline V CDR1 and CDR2: KGHSH, LQKENI. Full variable domain (outside the CDR3, taken from reference TRBV18 and TRBJ1-1): NAGVMQNPRHLVRRRGQEARLRCSPMKGHSHVYWYRQLPEEGLKFMVYLQKENIIDESGMPKERFSAEFPKEGPSILRIQQVVRGDSAAYFCASSPTRQLKNTEAFFGQGTRLTVV.

This sequence joins TRBV3-1 (or the pseudogene TRBV3-2) and TRBJ1-1; tentatively, D is TRBD1 (6 bases). The CDR3 covers 14 residues. Trimming took 1 base from V and 7 from J, leaving 13 bases between them. Per the germline V gene, CDR1 is LGHDT and CDR2 is YNNKEL (reference sequence). CDR3 bases: TGTGCCAGCAGCCAAGCCGACAGGTTAAATGAAGCTTTCTTT. Encoded protein: CASSQADRLNEAFF.

There are a few counts of this clone. Additional DNA sequences in this sample encode the identical CDR3. The chain combines TRBV6-4 with TRBJ2-1; TRBD2 agrees at 10 bases. Germline trimming cut 0 bases from V and 4 bases from J; bases unmatched to any gene: 0. CDR3 length: 15 residues. Germline CDR1 and CDR2: MRHNA and SNTAGT. The CDR3 nucleotides are TGTGCCAGCAGTGACTCAGCGGGGGGGTACAATGAGCAGTTCTTC. Its translation is CASSDSAGGYNEQFF.

This clone occurred once. V usage is TRBV19 and J usage is TRBJ2-1, with 8 bases lining up with TRBD2. The V and J ends lost 3 bases and 2 bases, in that order; junction bases with no gene match: 3. CDR3 size: 15 residues. The V gene's germline CDR1 is LNHDA and CDR2 SQIVND (reference sequence). CDR3 bases: TGTGCCAGTAGTATCGAGCGGGAGCCCTACAATGAGCAGTTCTTC. Protein sequence: CASSIEREPYNEQFF.

The chain joins TRBV29-1 to TRBJ2-3, with a possible D match to TRBD1 (5 bases). V was trimmed by 4 bases and J by 0 bases, leaving 8 bases between them. The CDR3 consists of 13 residues. CDR1 is SQVTM and CDR2 is ANQGSEA in the germline V gene. The CDR3 reads CSVGWGSTDTQYF. The CDR3 region has the DNA TGCAGCGTTGGCTGGGGCAGCACAGATACGCAGTATTTT.

This clone was seen once. This sequence joins TRBV6-5 and TRBJ2-6; 8 bases are a match to TRBD1. The V segment lost 5 bases and the J segment 10 bases; nucleotides outside the gene matches: 10. Per the germline V gene, CDR1 is MNHEY and CDR2 is SVGAGI. The CDR3 extends over 15 amino acids. CDR3 residues: CASSQPRTGKNVLTF. The CDR3 DNA follows: TGTGCCAGCAGTCAGCCCCGGACAGGGAAGAACGTCCTGACTTTC.

The rearrangement links TRBV6-6 to TRBJ2-3, with 7 bases identical to TRBD2. This CDR3 has 16 amino acids. Trimming removed 0 bases from V and 0 bases from J; junction bases left unmatched: 3. In germline, CDR1 is MNHNY, CDR2 SVGAGI (reference sequence). CDR3 bases: TGTGCCAGCAGTTACTCGGGTAGCGGGAGCACAGATACGCAGTATTTT. Residues: CASSYSGSGSTDTQYF.

This clone was recorded once. The genes are TRBV4-1 and TRBJ2-3; D gene unclear. This CDR3 spans 14 amino acids. Trimming cost V 1 base and J 3 bases, with 8 bases left between them. The V gene's germline CDR1 is MGHRA and CDR2 YSYEKL. The chain's CDR3 is CASSQGPWTDTQYF. The CDR3 DNA sequence: TGCGCCAGCAGCCAAGGGCCCTGGACAGATACGCAGTATTTT.